Listed below are T cell receptor beta chains from one sample, sequenced in a study of regulatory and conventional T cells in RAG deficiency. Sequenced by immunoSEQ multiplex PCR; TCRdb stores in-frame clones only, minus some. This sample has about 30,000 clones, with about 96% found just once. These data also featured in a second study, about regulatory T cells.

Sequencing used CD25- CD4+ T cells sorted from blood. The source is a human donor in good health. Both conserved end residues are part of each CDR3. D genes are given only for firm matches. For some rows the clone size is stated as once, few or many, or as a class when expanded; others skip it.

j_call d_call clone_size v_call cdr3_length cdr3_aa cdr3_nt
TRBJ1-4 . . TRBV7-2 14 CASSEGGAVEKLFF TGTGCCAGCAGCGAAGGGGGGGCGGTTGAAAAACTGTTTTTT
TRBJ2-1 TRBD2 . TRBV5-6 16 CASSGHSGGAYNEQFF TGTGCCAGCAGCGGACATAGCGGGGGGGCCTACAATGAGCAGTTCTTC
TRBJ1-1 TRBD1 . TRBV10-3 18 CAIRLTTGANLMNTEAFF TGTGCCATCAGGTTGACGACAGGGGCCAACCTCATGAACACTGAAGCTTTCTTT
TRBJ1-1 . . TRBV18 16 CASSPTLGAGNTEAFF TGTGCCAGCTCACCCACGTTAGGCGCGGGGAACACTGAAGCTTTCTTT
TRBJ2-5 . . TRBV7-8 14 CASSLASGTGTQYF TGTGCCAGCAGCTTAGCGTCGGGAACGGGGACCCAGTACTTC
TRBJ2-1 TRBD2 . TRBV18 16 CASSPGLAGAYNEQFF TGTGCCAGCTCCCCTGGACTAGCGGGGGCCTACAATGAGCAGTTCTTC
TRBJ2-7 TRBD1 . TRBV6-6 15 CASSYSGRGNYEQYF TGTGCCAGCAGTTACTCGGGCAGGGGGAACTACGAGCAGTACTTC
TRBJ2-1 . once TRBV9 15 CASSPWRTTYNEQFF TGTGCCAGCAGCCCCTGGAGGACCACCTACAATGAGCAGTTCTTC
TRBJ1-3 . . TRBV7-2 14 CASSLVGPVNTIYF TGTGCCAGCAGCTTAGTGGGGCCGGTAAACACCATATATTTT
TRBJ1-4 TRBD1 . TRBV18 15 CASSRGDRTNEKLFF TGTGCCAGCTCACGAGGGGACAGAACTAATGAAAAACTGTTTTTT
TRBJ2-3 TRBD2 . TRBV7-9 14 CASSLTSGTDTQYF TGTGCCAGCAGCTTGACTAGCGGCACAGATACGCAGTATTTT
TRBJ2-5 TRBD2 . TRBV4-2 16 CASSQGSLATKETQYF TGTGCCAGCAGCCAGGGATCACTAGCGACCAAAGAGACCCAGTACTTC
TRBJ2-7 TRBD1 . TRBV18 17 CASSPRSSGQGAREQYF TGTGCCAGCTCACCACGAAGTAGTGGGCAGGGGGCTCGGGAGCAGTACTTC
TRBJ1-6 TRBD1 . TRBV6-5 15 CASSYSGQNNSPLHF TGTGCCAGCAGTTACTCGGGACAGAATAATTCACCCCTCCACTTT
TRBJ2-5 . . TRBV12-5 14 CASGLGTGGETQYF .
TRBJ2-3 TRBD2 . TRBV5-1 15 CASSPRPREADTQYF TGCGCCAGCAGCCCAAGACCCCGGGAGGCAGATACGCAGTATTTT
TRBJ2-5 . . TRBV14 17 CASSQGSPRTPEETQYF TGTGCCAGCAGCCAAGGTTCCCCAAGGACTCCTGAAGAGACCCAGTACTTC
TRBJ1-6 TRBD1 . TRBV5-1 16 CASSLAQGEGNSPLHF TGCGCCAGCAGCTTGGCTCAGGGGGAAGGTAATTCCCCCCTCCACTTT
TRBJ2-5 . . TRBV5-4 14 CTSSFRGGQETQYF TGTACCAGCAGCTTTAGAGGGGGACAAGAGACCCAGTACTTC
TRBJ2-5 TRBD2 once TRBV6-1 15 CASSEIPGGVETQYF TGTGCCAGCAGTGAAATTCCGGGGGGTGTGGAGACCCAGTACTTC
TRBJ2-1 TRBD1 . TRBV29-1 16 CSVEVRTGTDVNEQFF TGCAGCGTTGAAGTCCGTACCGGGACAGACGTCAATGAGCAGTTCTTC
TRBJ1-4 . once TRBV4-1 15 CASSQAGGTYEKLFF TGCGCCAGCAGCCAAGCCGGCGGGACGTATGAAAAACTGTTTTTT
TRBJ2-2 . . TRBV19 15 CASSIQGTNTGELFF TGTGCCAGTAGTATCCAGGGAACAAACACCGGGGAGCTGTTTTTT
TRBJ2-7 . . TRBV5-8 15 CASSFEVGSSYEQYF TGTGCCAGCAGCTTCGAGGTCGGGAGCTCCTACGAGCAGTACTTC
TRBJ1-2 . . TRBV29-1 15 CSIWGVQALNYGYTF TGCAGCATTTGGGGGGTTCAGGCTCTTAACTATGGCTACACCTTC
TRBJ1-1 . . TRBV30 11 CAWSGRNEAFF TGTGCCTGGAGTGGGAGGAACGAAGCTTTCTTT
TRBJ1-1 . . TRBV5-6 14 CASRSADRLAEAFF TGTGCCAGCAGGTCAGCCGACAGATTGGCTGAAGCTTTCTTT
TRBJ2-7 . . TRBV5-1 12 CASSVGDYEQYF TGCGCCAGCAGCGTCGGGGACTACGAGCAGTACTTC